A selection of T cell receptor beta chains follows, all from one sample in a study of blood T cell repertoires in COVID-19. Data came from immunoSEQ multiplex PCR; TCRdb stores just in-frame clones and leaves some out. The repertoire has under 200,000 clones, over 70% of them found once; the top ten carry about 7%. Material for sequencing was peripheral blood. Receptors originate from a man in his 60s with acute or convalescent COVID-19. The CDR3 runs from the conserved cysteine through the conserved F or W. The D gene is left open where the match is weak. Only some rows state a clone size, as once, few, many or a class for expanded clones.

V: TRBV19
size: -
J: TRBJ2-1
D: TRBD2
CDR3: CASSTTASGRAMRQFF
DNA: TGTGCCAGTAGTACCACAGCTAGCGGGAGGGCCATGCGGCAGTTCTTC

V: TRBV7-2
size: -
J: TRBJ2-3
D: TRBD2
CDR3: CASSLRLAGPSTDTQYF
DNA: TGTGCCAGCAGCCTCCGACTAGCGGGGCCCTCCACAGATACGCAGTATTTT

V: TRBV10-3
size: -
J: TRBJ2-2
D: -
CDR3: CASLGTITGELFF
DNA: TGTGCCAGTCTGGGGACAATCACCGGGGAGCTGTTTTTT

V: TRBV3-1/TRBV3-2
size: -
J: TRBJ2-1
D: TRBD2
CDR3: CASSQVASLAVPNEQFF
DNA: TGTGCCAGCAGCCAAGTGGCGTCACTAGCGGTTCCTAATGAGCAGTTCTTC

V: TRBV10-3
size: -
J: TRBJ2-1
D: -
CDR3: CAVLRGDEQFF
DNA: TGTGCCGTCCTAAGGGGCGATGAGCAGTTCTTC

V: TRBV9
size: -
J: TRBJ2-5
D: TRBD2
CDR3: CASSVGSSGGLRETQYF
DNA: TGTGCCAGCAGCGTAGGGTCTAGCGGGGGTTTAAGAGAGACCCAGTACTTC

V: TRBV6-5
size: -
J: TRBJ2-7
D: -
CDR3: CASSYEAGSRYEQYF
DNA: TGTGCCAGCAGTTACGAAGCGGGTTCGCGCTACGAGCAGTACTTC

V: TRBV6-2/TRBV6-3
size: few
J: TRBJ1-3
D: -
CDR3: CASSYPGYGNTIYF
DNA: TGTGCCAGCAGTTACCCAGGCTATGGAAACACCATATATTTT

V: TRBV10-3
size: -
J: TRBJ2-7
D: -
CDR3: CAISESGAVTYEQYF
DNA: TGTGCCATCAGTGAGTCAGGGGCAGTCACCTACGAGCAGTACTTC

V: TRBV11-2
size: -
J: TRBJ1-1
D: -
CDR3: CASRQYRAGMNTEAFF
DNA: TGTGCCAGCAGGCAATACCGAGCGGGGATGAACACTGAAGCTTTCTTT

V: TRBV25-1
size: -
J: TRBJ2-6
D: TRBD1
CDR3: CASSEDRAGANVLTF
DNA: TGTGCCAGCAGTGAAGACAGGGCTGGGGCCAACGTCCTGACTTTC

V: TRBV6-5
size: -
J: TRBJ1-5
D: -
CDR3: CASSSPRGLGQPQHF
DNA: TGTGCCAGCAGTTCCCCTCGGGGGTTGGGTCAGCCCCAGCATTTT

V: TRBV7-9
size: -
J: TRBJ2-1
D: TRBD2
CDR3: CAIRLLAELNEQFF
DNA: TGTGCCATCCGACTTCTAGCGGAGCTTAATGAGCAGTTCTTC

V: TRBV7-9
size: once
J: TRBJ1-1
D: TRBD1
CDR3: CASWRGTGVSFF
DNA: TGTGCCAGCTGGAGGGGGACAGGGGTATCTTTCTTT

V: TRBV6-5
size: -
J: TRBJ2-7
D: -
CDR3: CASRTSPPLVQYF
DNA: TGTGCCAGCCGGACTTCGCCCCCCCTTGTGCAGTACTTC

V: TRBV2
size: few
J: TRBJ2-7
D: TRBD2
CDR3: CASRLAGPYEQYF
DNA: TGTGCCTCCCGACTAGCGGGACCCTACGAGCAGTACTTC

V: TRBV11-3
size: -
J: TRBJ2-1
D: TRBD2
CDR3: CASSLDRAGGQFF
DNA: TGTGCCAGCAGCTTAGATCGAGCGGGAGGGCAGTTCTTC

V: TRBV7-9
size: -
J: TRBJ1-1
D: -
CDR3: CASSFVGVEAFF
DNA: TGTGCCAGCAGCTTCGTAGGGGTAGAAGCTTTCTTT

V: TRBV4-2
size: -
J: TRBJ2-5
D: -
CDR3: CASSQTTGSRHGETQYF
DNA: TGTGCCAGCAGCCAAACCACAGGGTCCCGTCATGGAGAGACCCAGTACTTC

V: TRBV4-2
size: once
J: TRBJ1-5
D: TRBD1
CDR3: CASRLQDREINQPQHF
DNA: TGTGCCAGCAGGCTACAAGACAGGGAGATCAATCAGCCCCAGCATTTT

V: TRBV6-1
size: -
J: TRBJ2-7
D: TRBD2
CDR3: CASSEAGDPQLYEQYF
DNA: TGTGCCAGCAGCGAAGCGGGAGACCCTCAACTTTACGAGCAGTACTTC

V: TRBV19
size: -
J: TRBJ2-7
D: TRBD1
CDR3: CASSSPGTGYEQYF
DNA: TGTGCCAGTAGCTCTCCCGGGACAGGGTACGAGCAGTACTTC

V: TRBV25-1
size: -
J: TRBJ2-7
D: -
CDR3: CASSELRSGIYEQYF
DNA: TGTGCCAGCAGTGAACTCCGGTCGGGGATCTACGAGCAGTACTTC

V: TRBV4-1
size: -
J: TRBJ2-4
D: -
CDR3: CASSQATGAKNIQYF
DNA: TGCGCCAGCAGCCAAGCGACGGGTGCCAAAAACATTCAGTACTTC

V: TRBV5-4
size: -
J: TRBJ1-5
D: TRBD1
CDR3: CASSRGTDNQPQHF
DNA: TGTGCCAGCAGCCGAGGGACAGACAATCAGCCCCAGCATTTT

V: TRBV7-3
size: -
J: TRBJ2-3
D: TRBD2
CDR3: CASSLTRGGRTDTQYF
DNA: TGTGCCAGCAGCTTAACGCGGGGGGGACGCACAGATACGCAGTATTTT

V: TRBV19
size: once
J: TRBJ1-1
D: -
CDR3: CASSIVRRPTEAFF
DNA: TGTGCCAGTAGTATTGTGAGGCGGCCTACTGAAGCTTTCTTT

V: TRBV5-5
size: -
J: TRBJ1-2
D: -
CDR3: CASSPVEDYGYTF
DNA: TGTGCCAGCAGCCCGGTGGAGGACTATGGCTACACCTTC

V: TRBV4-2
size: -
J: TRBJ1-2
D: -
CDR3: CASSQEGQGGGYTF
DNA: TGTGCCAGCAGCCAAGAGGGCCAGGGAGGGGGCTACACCTTC

V: TRBV7-3
size: -
J: TRBJ1-6
D: -
CDR3: CASSIQGSNSPLHF
DNA: TGTGCCAGCAGCATACAGGGTAGTAATTCACCCCTCCACTTT

V: TRBV6-5
size: once
J: TRBJ2-2
D: TRBD1
CDR3: CASRGTGNTGELFF
DNA: TGTGCCAGCAGAGGGACAGGGAACACCGGGGAGCTGTTTTTT

V: TRBV3-1/TRBV3-2
size: -
J: TRBJ1-5
D: -
CDR3: CASSGTSLGASNQPQHF
DNA: TGTGCCAGCAGCGGGACGTCGTTGGGGGCGAGCAATCAGCCCCAGCATTTT

V: TRBV7-2
size: -
J: TRBJ1-1
D: TRBD1
CDR3: CASSEDRGAEAFF
DNA: TGTGCCAGCAGCGAGGACAGGGGAGCTGAAGCTTTCTTT

V: TRBV6-5
size: -
J: TRBJ1-1
D: -
CDR3: CASSPAGGGTEAFF
DNA: TGTGCCAGCAGTCCAGCTGGGGGGGGCACTGAAGCTTTCTTT

V: TRBV19
size: -
J: TRBJ1-5
D: -
CDR3: CASRAGGGGQPQHF
DNA: TGTGCCAGTCGAGCCGGGGGCGGGGGTCAGCCCCAGCATTTT

V: TRBV25-1
size: -
J: TRBJ2-4
D: -
CDR3: CASSESGLAKNIQYF
DNA: TGTGCCAGCAGTGAATCCGGGTTAGCCAAAAACATTCAGTACTTC

V: TRBV10-1
size: -
J: TRBJ1-5
D: TRBD1
CDR3: CATYDKGQGSNQPQHF
DNA: TGCGCCACCTATGATAAAGGACAGGGAAGCAATCAGCCCCAGCATTTT

V: TRBV29-1
size: -
J: TRBJ2-1
D: -
CDR3: CSSLMTDYNEQFF
DNA: TGCAGCTCCTTAATGACAGACTACAATGAGCAGTTCTTC

V: TRBV18
size: -
J: TRBJ1-1
D: -
CDR3: CASSPGVQTEAFF
DNA: TGTGCCAGCTCACCCGGGGTCCAAACTGAAGCTTTCTTT

V: TRBV24-1
size: once
J: TRBJ2-1
D: TRBD2
CDR3: CATSSGGSDSYNEQFF
DNA: TGTGCCACCAGTAGCGGGGGGTCCGATTCCTACAATGAGCAGTTCTTC

V: TRBV19
size: few
J: TRBJ2-2
D: -
CDR3: CASSILGPGELFF
DNA: TGTGCCAGTAGTATACTGGGCCCCGGGGAGCTGTTTTTT